One and the same sample provided the 25 T cell receptor beta chains below, sequenced in a study of long-term antiretroviral therapy in people with HIV. Assay version v3.0 of immunoSEQ was used, and it was run at survey level. Using immunoSEQ multiplex PCR, the repertoire was profiled, and TCRdb retains in-frame clones only, with some absent. The profile shows approximately 20,000 clones, around four fifths of them singletons. Sample: unsorted PBMCs, taken approximately 4 years after starting antiretroviral therapy. These receptors originate from a man aged 18 to 30 with HIV.

This chain links TRBV6-1 with TRBJ2-5, with a possible D match to TRBD1 (6 bases). V was shortened by 7 bases and J by 4 bases, with 13 bases between the two germline ends. The V gene's germline CDR1 is MNHNS and CDR2 SASEGT. The CDR3 runs 13 residues. The CDR3, as DNA: TGTGCCAGCAAATGGGGGCAGGGAGAGACCCAGTACTTC. Its translation: CASKWGQGETQYF.

In this sample, this clone turned up a few times. The rearrangement joins TRBV2 to TRBJ2-7; possible D gene TRBD1, 5 bases. The CDR3 totals 15 residues. V was shortened by 4 bases and J by 6 bases, with 19 bases between the two germline ends. CDR1 is SNHLY, CDR2 FYNNEI, per germline. The CDR3 is CASSVWAGSATEQYF. The CDR3 coding sequence is TGTGCCAGCAGTGTGTGGGCAGGGTCGGCAACCGAGCAGTACTTC.

The chain couples TRBV7-9 to TRBJ2-3; 9 bases agree with TRBD2. The length of the CDR3 is 17 residues. V dropped 0 bases and J dropped 2; count of bases not matched to a gene: 6. Germline V lookup: CDR1 SEHNR, CDR2 FQNEAQ (reference sequence). The CDR3 nucleotides read TGTGCCAGCAGCTTAGCTCTAGCGGGGATACTCACAGATACGCAGTATTTT. Translation: CASSLALAGILTDTQYF. Drawing the rest from reference TRBV7-9 and TRBJ2-3, the complete variable domain is DTGVSQNPRHKITKRGQNVTFRCDPISEHNRLYWYRQTLGQGPEFLTYFQNEAQLEKSRLLSDRFSAERPKGSFSTLEIQRTEQGDSAMYLCASSLALAGILTDTQYFGPGTRLTVL.

This sequence joins TRBV7-8 and TRBJ2-3; D tentatively fits TRBD1 or TRBD2 (5 bases each). The germline V gene encodes CDR1 SGHVS and CDR2 FQNEAQ. The CDR3 extends over 14 amino acids. V was shortened by 6 bases and J by 6 bases, with 16 bases between the two germline ends. Here the CDR3 reads CASRYAAGSDTQYF. The CDR3 DNA is TGTGCCAGCAGGTACGCCGCAGGGAGCGATACGCAGTATTTT.

The J gene is TRBJ2-7, the V gene TRBV27; 13 bases line up with TRBD2. Germline loops: CDR1 MNHEY, CDR2 SMNVEV (reference sequence). The CDR3 runs to 18 residues. The V gene end was trimmed by 4 bases and the J gene end by 2 bases; junction bases not matched to a gene: 11. Here the CDR3 DNA reads TGTGCCAGCAGTTCATTACTAGCGGGGGGGGTGGCCCCCTACGAGCAGTACTTC. This codes for CASSSLLAGGVAPYEQYF.

The chain is built from TRBV6-1 and TRBJ1-2; no clear D gene. The CDR3 extends over 13 amino acids. Germline V gene sequence: CDR1 MNHNS, CDR2 SASEGT. V gave up 6 bases and J gave up 0 bases, with 8 bases separating them. The CDR3 DNA reads TGTGCCAGCAGCGTGACACCTAACTATGGCTACACCTTC. It yields the protein CASSVTPNYGYTF.

The gene calls are TRBV5-1 and TRBJ2-7, with D possibly matching TRBD2 (6 bases). In germline, CDR1 is SGHRS, CDR2 YFSETQ. The CDR3 runs to 18 residues. V was pared by 1 base and J by 5 bases, with 25 bases between. The CDR3 DNA sequence: TGCGCCAGCAGCTTGATCTTGGTAGACCTTGGGGGAGGCCACGAGCAGTACTTC. Translating it yields CASSLILVDLGGGHEQYF.

The rearrangement uses TRBV5-4 and TRBJ2-7; D is uncertain. CDR1 and CDR2 (germline): SGHNT, YYREEE (reference sequence). CDR3 size: 14 residues. V lost 0 bases and J lost 2, with 9 bases in between. The chain's CDR3 is CASSLGTGAYEQYF. DNA of the CDR3: TGTGCCAGCAGCTTGGGTACCGGAGCCTACGAGCAGTACTTC.

The chain carries TRBV7-2 and TRBJ2-2; D remains ambiguous. CDR3 length: 13 amino acids. The ends were cut back, 5 bases at V and 8 bases at J, with 12 bases in the middle. CDR1 and CDR2 from the germline V gene are SGHTA and FQGNSA. CDR3 nucleotide sequence: TGTGCCAGCAGCCGGATTAGGAGTGGGGAGCTGTTTTTT. Amino acids: CASSRIRSGELFF. Together with reference TRBV7-2 and TRBJ2-2, the CDR3 gives the full variable domain: GAGVSQSPSNKVTEKGKDVELRCDPISGHTALYWYRQSLGQGLEFLIYFQGNSAPDKSGLPSDRFSAERTGGSVSTLTIQRTQQEDSAVYLCASSRIRSGELFFGEGSRLTVL.

This chain joins TRBV5-1 and TRBJ1-1; a weak D match, TRBD1 (5 bases). This CDR3 contains 13 residues. Germline assignment: CDR1 SGHRS and CDR2 YFSETQ. Trimming pared 4 bases from V and 6 bases from J, leaving 13 bases between. DNA for the CDR3: TGCGCCAGCAGCATAAAAGCGGGGGCTGAAGCTTTCTTT. Translating it yields CASSIKAGAEAFF.

J is TRBJ1-5 and V is TRBV6-5, with D possibly matching TRBD1 (5 bases). Germline CDR1 MNHEY, CDR2 SVGAGI. The length of the CDR3 is 14 residues. V was shortened by 5 bases and J by 2 bases, with 10 bases between the two germline ends. In nucleotides, the CDR3 is TGTGCCAGCAGTACAGGATATGGCAATCAGCCCCAGCATTTT. Translation: CASSTGYGNQPQHF.

CDR3 region: CSVGGRGGGKLFF. CDR3 in DNA: TGCAGCGTGGGCGGACGTGGAGGGGGAAAACTGTTTTTT. The gene calls are TRBV29-1 and TRBJ1-4, with D possibly TRBD1 on 6 matching bases. CDR1 and CDR2 from the germline V gene are SQVTM and ANQGSEA. The CDR3 is made up of 13 amino acids. Trimming removed 6 bases from V and 10 bases from J, with 18 bases in between.

A single count supports this clone. The chain couples TRBV6-1 to TRBJ2-3; D may be TRBD1 (8 bases). CDR1 is MNHNS, CDR2 SASEGT, per germline. This CDR3 comprises 13 residues. V was pared by 8 bases and J by 5 bases, with 14 bases between. CDR3 amino acids: CASSTGEGDTQYF. The CDR3 region has the DNA TGTGCCAGCTCGACAGGGGAGGGAGATACGCAGTATTTT.

This rearrangement joins TRBV13 to TRBJ2-7, with D possibly matching TRBD1 (6 bases). The CDR3 loop spans 14 amino acids. CDR1 is PRHDT and CDR2 is FYEKMQ in the germline V gene (reference sequence). The V end was cut by 5 bases, the J end by 3 bases, with 14 bases between. The CDR3 nucleotides are TGTGCCAGCAGCGTGGGGCAGGGGATCTACGAGCAGTACGTC. This gives the protein CASSVGQGIYEQYV.

DNA of the CDR3: TGTGCCAGTATGGAGGGTCAAGTCGACACCGGGGAGCTGTTTTTT. It codes for CASMEGQVDTGELFF. V is TRBV19 and J is TRBJ2-2, with TRBD2 as a possible D gene (6 bases). V lost 7 bases and J lost 3, with 15 bases in between. CDR1 and CDR2 from the germline V gene are LNHDA and SQIVND (reference sequence). The CDR3 has 15 residues.

The chain has TRBV2 and TRBJ1-6, with 7 bases identical to TRBD1. The germline gives CDR1 SNHLY, CDR2 FYNNEI. This CDR3 is built from 16 residues. J lost 5 bases, V lost 8 bases, and 12 bases had no gene match. The CDR3 DNA is TGTGCCAGCGAGGGGGCGATGGACTTGGATAATTCACCCCTCCACTTT. Its protein product is CASEGAMDLDNSPLHF. Based on the CDR3 plus reference TRBV2 and TRBJ1-6, the full variable domain is EPEVTQTPSHQVTQMGQEVILRCVPISNHLYFYWYRQILGQKVEFLVSFYNNEISEKSEIFDDQFSVERPDGSNFTLKIRSTKLEDSAMYFCASEGAMDLDNSPLHFGNGTRLTVT.

This chain links TRBV5-4 with TRBJ2-5, with 8 bases identical to TRBD2. From germline, CDR1 is SGHNT and CDR2 YYREEE (reference sequence). CDR3 length: 16 amino acids. With V trimmed by 4 bases and J by 5 bases, 13 bases remained unmatched. The CDR3 is CASSRVGRGAEETQYF. CDR3 coding DNA: TGTGCCAGCAGCCGTGTCGGGCGGGGGGCGGAGGAGACCCAGTACTTC. The entire variable domain, with the rest obtained from reference TRBV5-4 and TRBJ2-5, is as follows: ETGVTQSPTHLIKTRGQQVTLRCSSQSGHNTVSWYQQALGQGPQFIFQYYREEENGRGNFPPRFSGLQFPNYSSELNVNALELDDSALYLCASSRVGRGAEETQYFGPGTRLLVL.

The rearrangement joins TRBV2 to TRBJ2-2; 7 bases are shared with TRBD2. CDR3 size: 13 residues. V lost 6 bases and J lost 9; bases outside the gene matches: 7. Germline V gene data show CDR1 as SNHLY and CDR2 as FYNNEI. CDR3 DNA sequence: TGTGCCAGCAGAGGGGACTACGCCCGGGAGCTGTTTTTT. This encodes CASRGDYARELFF.

This chain links TRBV19 with TRBJ1-5; a weak D match, TRBD1 (6 bases). Trimming cost V 5 bases and J 4 bases, with 15 bases left between them. Per germline, CDR1 LNHDA and CDR2 SQIVND (reference sequence). This CDR3 is built from 15 residues. The CDR3 DNA reads TGTGCCAGTAGTTATTCCGGCCAGGGGAATCAGCCCCAGCATTTT. This encodes CASSYSGQGNQPQHF.

The V gene is TRBV10-2, the J gene TRBJ1-2; unclear D gene. Germline loops: CDR1 WSHSY, CDR2 SAAADI. The V end was cut by 8 bases, the J end by 7 bases, with 17 bases between. There are 13 residues in the CDR3. The CDR3 is CASGRSKDAGYTF. CDR3 DNA: TGCGCCAGCGGACGGTCGAAGGATGCTGGCTACACCTTC.

The chain couples TRBV7-9 to TRBJ2-7; the match to TRBD2 covers 7 bases. The germline gives CDR1 SEHNR, CDR2 FQNEAQ (reference sequence). CDR3 size: 16 residues. Germline trimming cut 6 bases from V and 2 bases from J; bases unmatched to any gene: 13. In DNA, the CDR3 is TGTGCCAGCAGGCTTCCTGGGGGGGGAGGCCCCTACGAGCAGTACTTC. The encoded protein is CASRLPGGGGPYEQYF.

The V gene is TRBV14, the J gene TRBJ2-7, with 9 bases identical to TRBD1. The CDR3 is 14 residues long. The V segment lost 4 bases and the J segment 5 bases; nucleotides outside the gene matches: 6. CDR1 is SGHDN, CDR2 FVKESK, per germline. The CDR3: CASSLGQGFHEQYF. CDR3 sequence (DNA): TGTGCCAGCAGCCTGGGACAGGGATTCCACGAGCAGTACTTC.

The rearrangement joins TRBV15 to TRBJ2-3; D gene unclear. Per germline, CDR1 LNHNV and CDR2 YYDKDF (reference sequence). With 5 bases removed from V and 2 bases from J, the gap between germline ends came to 14 bases. CDR3 length: 15 amino acids. CDR3 amino acids: CATSFRSSYTDTQYF. CDR3 nucleotides: TGTGCCACCAGCTTCCGGAGTTCGTACACAGATACGCAGTATTTT.

The chain carries TRBV7-6 and TRBJ1-1; 8 nucleotides line up with TRBD1. This CDR3 has 19 residues. The J segment lost 7 bases and the V segment lost 1 base, leaving 20 bases of the junction unmatched. CDR1 is SGHVS, CDR2 FNYEAQ, per germline. CDR3 bases: TGTGCCAGCAGCTTAGAGGTCCCCCAACTAGGACAGGGAACTAATGAAGCTTTCTTT. Translating it yields CASSLEVPQLGQGTNEAFF.

The V and J genes are TRBV29-1 and TRBJ1-1, with TRBD1 as a possible D gene (5 bases). The length of the CDR3 is 14 residues. In germline, CDR1 is SQVTM, CDR2 ANQGSEA. The V and J ends lost 4 bases and 1 base respectively, with 13 bases between them. CDR3 region: CSVGLGLQNTEAFF. The CDR3 region has the DNA TGCAGCGTTGGATTGGGACTCCAGAACACTGAAGCTTTCTTT.